These 32 T cell receptor beta chains came from one sample sequenced in a study of beta chain features in type 1 diabetes. Study results and limitations: Moderate yet significant TCRB CDR3 shortening was seen in Type 1 diabetes patients in all four CD4+ subsets.

cDNA synthesis used the whole RNA isolate, giving expressed TCRB sequences. The protocol was immunoSEQ multiplex PCR, while the TCRdb copy is restricted to in-frame clones and leaves out a portion. The sample lists around 120,000 clones, 17% seen once, with around 2.7% in the top ten. These receptors have no identified antigens. The source material was central memory CD4+ T cells from blood. Receptor source: a young man with type 1 diabetes.

This clone was counted a few times. CDR3 protein: CASANGDPGYNEQFF. The DNA for the CDR3 is TGTGCCAGTGCGAACGGGGACCCAGGATACAATGAGCAGTTCTTC. The gene calls are TRBV9 and TRBJ2-1; the D gene could be TRBD1 or TRBD2 (5 bases each). V lost 8 bases, J lost 4 bases, and 19 bases lay in between. Germline CDR1 and CDR2: SGDLS and YYNGEE. The CDR3 length is 15 residues.

In this sample, this clone turned up once. This chain uses TRBV4-1 with TRBJ2-3; no clear D gene. V was pared by 0 bases and J by 14 bases, with 15 bases between. The germline V gene encodes CDR1 MGHRA and CDR2 YSYEKL. CDR3 length equals 13 residues. The CDR3 spells CASSQDIESRRYF. The CDR3 bases are TGCGCCAGCAGCCAAGATATCGAGTCAAGACGGTATTTT.

The CDR3 protein is CASSSRGGRGNEQFF. As DNA, the CDR3 is TGTGCCAGCAGTTCACGAGGAGGAAGGGGCAATGAGCAGTTCTTC. V usage is TRBV28 and J usage is TRBJ2-1, with D tentatively TRBD1 or TRBD2 (5 bases each). In germline, CDR1 is MDHEN, CDR2 SYDVKM. V lost 4 bases to trimming and J lost 6 bases, with 16 bases between them. The CDR3 is made up of 15 amino acids.

This clone was found many times. The sample holds other DNA sequences that translate to the same CDR3. The chain joins TRBV30 to TRBJ2-1; D gene ambiguous. The V end lost 0 bases, the J end lost 0 bases, and 12 bases lay between the germline ends. There are 16 residues in the CDR3. Germline V gives CDR1 GTSNPN, CDR2 SVGIG (reference sequence). The CDR3 DNA reads as TGTGCCTGGAGTGTCGGCTTAACGAGCTCCTACAATGAGCAGTTCTTC. This gives the protein CAWSVGLTSSYNEQFF.

The chain has TRBV15 and TRBJ1-1; D call uncertain. The germline gives CDR1 LNHNV, CDR2 YYDKDF (reference sequence). The CDR3 has 15 residues. Trimming took 3 bases from V and 1 from J, leaving 12 bases between them. CDR3 region: CATSSGRRENTEAFF. CDR3 nucleotides: TGTGCCACCAGCAGTGGGAGACGGGAGAACACTGAAGCTTTCTTT.

The chain links TRBV7-2 to TRBJ2-3, with D unresolved. The germline V gene encodes CDR1 SGHTA and CDR2 FQGNSA. The CDR3 length is 14 residues. Trimming took off 2 bases at V and 2 bases at J, with 8 bases between the two ends. The CDR3 here is CASSLYLNTDTQYF. The CDR3 bases are TGTGCCAGCAGCTTATACTTGAACACAGATACGCAGTATTTT. The full variable domain, in which reference TRBV7-2 and TRBJ2-3 provide the parts outside the CDR3, is GAGVSQSPSNKVTEKGKDVELRCDPISGHTALYWYRQSLGQGLEFLIYFQGNSAPDKSGLPSDRFSAERTGGSVSTLTIQRTQQEDSAVYLCASSLYLNTDTQYFGPGTRLTVL.

V is TRBV4-3 and J is TRBJ2-5; 12 bases fit TRBD2. Trimming removed 3 bases from V and 4 bases from J; junction bases left unmatched: 3. This CDR3 spans 15 amino acids. CDR1 is LGHNA, CDR2 YSLEER, per germline. The CDR3 loop reads CASSHSTSGGETQYF. The CDR3 region has the DNA TGCGCCAGCAGCCACTCGACTAGCGGGGGAGAGACCCAGTACTTC.

The V and J genes are TRBV5-1 and TRBJ2-7; TRBD2 might be the D (5 bases). Germline V gene data show CDR1 as SGHRS and CDR2 as YFSETQ. V lost 5 bases and J lost 6, with 18 bases in between. The CDR3 is made up of 14 amino acids. This CDR3 reads CASSIGTGGIEQYF. CDR3 nucleotide sequence: TGCGCCAGCAGTATTGGCACCGGAGGTATCGAGCAGTACTTC.

The gene calls are TRBV7-9 and TRBJ2-7; D not resolved. Germline values: CDR1 SEHNR, CDR2 FQNEAQ (reference sequence). The CDR3 covers 13 residues. Trimming stripped 2 bases from V and 0 bases from J, with 5 bases between. The CDR3 loop reads CASSLQSSYEQYF. The CDR3, as DNA: TGTGCCAGCAGCTTACAGAGCTCCTACGAGCAGTACTTC.

The table lists this clone with a few counts. This chain joins TRBV13 and TRBJ2-5; 10 bases are a match to TRBD2. Germline loops: CDR1 PRHDT, CDR2 FYEKMQ (reference sequence). Trimming cost V 2 bases and J 5 bases; bases outside gene matches: 8. The CDR3 sequence is 16 residues long. CDR3 residues: CASSLRLAGAGETQYF. The DNA of the CDR3 is TGTGCCAGCAGCTTAAGGCTAGCGGGGGCAGGGGAGACCCAGTACTTC.

This clone appeared a few times. The CDR3 here is CASSLQGANSPLHF. The CDR3 DNA follows: TGCGCCAGCAGCCTCCAGGGGGCCAATTCACCCCTCCACTTT. The chain joins TRBV4-3 to TRBJ1-6; TRBD1 matches 8 bases. The germline V gene encodes CDR1 LGHNA and CDR2 YSLEER. The ends lost 4 bases at V and 7 bases at J; junction bases unmatched: 3. The CDR3 sequence is 14 residues long.

The chain combines TRBV2 with TRBJ1-5; no reliable D call. V was clipped by 3 bases and J by 5 bases, with 8 bases between them. Germline CDR1 reads SNHLY; CDR2 reads FYNNEI. The CDR3 consists of 13 residues. The CDR3 sequence is CASSDGRDQPQHF. Written as DNA, the CDR3 is TGTGCCAGCAGTGATGGGCGGGATCAGCCCCAGCATTTT.

This clone was picked up many times. The V call is TRBV7-2, the J call TRBJ1-2; D remains ambiguous. V was trimmed by 1 base and J by 5 bases, leaving 11 bases between them. Germline CDR1 and CDR2: SGHTA and FQGNSA. CDR3 size: 14 residues. CDR3 nucleotides: TGTGCCAGCAGCTTAGGAGGGCGTCTTTATGGCTACACCTTC. This codes for CASSLGGRLYGYTF.

In nucleotides, the CDR3 is TGTGCCAGCAGTCGCCCTCACCAGGCCCTCACCTACGAGCAGTACTTC. Residues: CASSRPHQALTYEQYF. The chain is built from TRBV28 and TRBJ2-7; no reliable D call. V was cut by 5 bases and J by 2 bases, with 19 bases left in between. The CDR3 loop spans 16 amino acids. Per the germline V gene, CDR1 is MDHEN and CDR2 is SYDVKM.

This chain uses TRBV27 with TRBJ2-7; 9 positions agree with TRBD1. With 5 bases clipped from V and 4 bases from J, the junction kept 9 bases outside the gene matches. The CDR3 has 15 residues. Germline CDR1 reads MNHEY; CDR2 reads SMNVEV (reference sequence). CDR3: CASSPWDRDGYEQYF. The CDR3 nucleotides read TGTGCCAGCAGTCCATGGGACAGGGATGGGTACGAGCAGTACTTC.

This clone was found a few times. V usage is TRBV30 and J usage is TRBJ2-7; tentative D call: TRBD2 (6 bases). Germline V CDR1 and CDR2: GTSNPN, SVGIG (reference sequence). This CDR3 contains 13 residues. Trimming removed 2 bases from V and 0 bases from J, with 8 bases in between. The CDR3 DNA sequence: TGTGCCTGGAGTCGGGGGAGCTCCTACGAGCAGTACTTC. This sequence encodes CAWSRGSSYEQYF.

The V and J genes are TRBV5-1 and TRBJ1-3; D is perhaps TRBD1 (5 bases). Per germline, CDR1 SGHRS and CDR2 YFSETQ. The CDR3 is 15 amino acids. Trimming removed 2 bases from V and 0 bases from J, with 9 bases in between. DNA for the CDR3: TGCGCCAGCAGCTTCGCCGGGGGCTCTGGAAACACCATATATTTT. This codes for CASSFAGGSGNTIYF.

Many counts were recorded for this clone. V gene TRBV27 combines with J gene TRBJ2-3, with a weak D call TRBD1 (6 bases). The length of the CDR3 is 15 residues. Germline V gene data show CDR1 as MNHEY and CDR2 as SMNVEV (reference sequence). Trimming shortened V by 2 bases and J by 3 bases, and 12 bases separated the two germline ends. The CDR3 DNA is TGTGCCAGCAGTTTAGGGGGCGAGTTGACAGATACGCAGTATTTT. This gives the protein CASSLGGELTDTQYF.

This clone has a handful of counts. The chain carries TRBV11-1 and TRBJ2-2, with 9 positions matching TRBD1. Germline assignment: CDR1 SGHAT and CDR2 FQDESV (reference sequence). The V gene end was trimmed by 4 bases and the J gene end by 7 bases; junction bases not matched to a gene: 7. This CDR3 comprises 15 residues. The CDR3 nucleotides read TGTGCCAGCAGCTACCGACAGGGGGAAGGCGGGGAGCTGTTTTTT. Residues: CASSYRQGEGGELFF.

The chain uses TRBV10-3 and TRBJ2-5; 14 nucleotides agree with TRBD2. Germline values: CDR1 ENHRY, CDR2 SYGVKD. The CDR3 sequence is 15 residues long. Losses at the gene ends were 8 bases for V and 4 bases for J; bases not matched to a gene: 6. CDR3 region: CAIGLAGGITETQYF. CDR3 DNA: TGTGCCATCGGACTAGCGGGAGGAATTACAGAGACCCAGTACTTC.

The chain carries TRBV28 and TRBJ1-1; 7 nucleotides agree with TRBD1. The CDR3 covers 14 residues. The germline CDR1 and CDR2 sequences are MDHEN and SYDVKM. V was pared by 2 bases and J by 5 bases, with 5 bases of the junction left unmatched. This CDR3 is CASSLVTGWTEAFF. The CDR3 nucleotides are TGTGCCAGCAGTTTAGTGACAGGGTGGACTGAAGCTTTCTTT.

This chain joins TRBV6-1 and TRBJ1-1, with D unresolved. CDR3 length: 14 residues. CDR1 MNHNS and CDR2 SASEGT come from the germline V gene. V gave up 2 bases and J gave up 5 bases, with 12 bases separating them. The CDR3 DNA reads as TGTGCCAGCAGTGAACCCTCGTCGGGAACTGAAGCTTTCTTT. Translating it yields CASSEPSSGTEAFF.

This clone came up a few times. Here the CDR3 reads CASSRNMGAQETQYF. The CDR3 nucleotides are TGTGCCAGCAGCCGGAATATGGGGGCCCAAGAGACCCAGTACTTC. The chain links TRBV7-9 to TRBJ2-5; TRBD1 is a possible D gene (6 bases). Trimming removed 5 bases from V and 1 base from J, with 14 bases in between. The CDR3 is made up of 15 amino acids. Germline V gene sequence: CDR1 SEHNR, CDR2 FQNEAQ (reference sequence).

This clone showed up just a few times. The V call is TRBV18, the J call TRBJ2-6, with D hard to call. This CDR3 has 12 residues. Germline V gene sequence: CDR1 KGHSH, CDR2 LQKENI. Trimming removed 2 bases from V and 8 bases from J, with 4 bases in between. The CDR3 DNA sequence: TGTGCCAGCTCACCAGACACCAACGTCCTGACTTTC. Its protein product is CASSPDTNVLTF.

This clone was observed a handful of times. The chain couples TRBV29-1 to TRBJ2-5, with a tentative D call TRBD2 (6 bases). The CDR3 spans 13 residues. The V gene's germline CDR1 is SQVTM and CDR2 ANQGSEA. The V and J ends lost 7 bases and 6 bases respectively, with 18 bases between them. Written as DNA, the CDR3 is TGCAGCGCGCGGGGAAGCGGCGGGAAGACCCAGTACTTC. Translating gives CSARGSGGKTQYF.

J is TRBJ2-1 and V is TRBV7-2, with D uncertain. The CDR3 consists of 13 residues. CDR1 SGHTA and CDR2 FQGNSA come from the germline V gene. Trimming removed 8 bases from V and 0 bases from J, with 8 bases in between. CDR3 residues: CASAVVSYNEQFF. For the CDR3, the DNA is TGTGCCAGCGCGGTAGTCTCCTACAATGAGCAGTTCTTC. The complete variable domain, with remaining parts taken from reference TRBV7-2 and TRBJ2-1, reads GAGVSQSPSNKVTEKGKDVELRCDPISGHTALYWYRQSLGQGLEFLIYFQGNSAPDKSGLPSDRFSAERTGGSVSTLTIQRTQQEDSAVYLCASAVVSYNEQFFGPGTRLTVL.

The gene calls are TRBV4-2 and TRBJ1-5; no firm D call. Trimming took off 5 bases at V and 4 bases at J, with 3 bases between the two ends. Germline CDR1 and CDR2: LGHNA and YNFKEQ. There are 11 residues in the CDR3. The CDR3 DNA reads as TGTGCCAGCAGCGTGAATCAGCCCCAGCATTTT. Protein: CASSVNQPQHF.

The chain employs TRBV29-1 and TRBJ2-1; D may be TRBD2 (6 bases). Trimming pared 6 bases from V and 0 bases from J, leaving 18 bases between. Germline V gives CDR1 SQVTM, CDR2 ANQGSEA. CDR3 length: 16 residues. As DNA, the CDR3 is TGCAGCGTAAAAATCGAGCGGGCGAACTCCTACAATGAGCAGTTCTTC. It yields the protein CSVKIERANSYNEQFF.

The chain uses TRBV28 and TRBJ2-4, with 7 nucleotides matching TRBD1. Germline lookup yields CDR1 MDHEN and CDR2 SYDVKM. This CDR3 is built from 16 residues. Losses at the gene ends were 6 bases for V and 3 bases for J; bases not matched to a gene: 11. The CDR3 loop is CASSPTGRQGKNIQYF. CDR3 coding DNA: TGTGCCAGCAGCCCCACCGGTCGACAGGGCAAAAACATTCAGTACTTC.

This clone was seen only a few times. DNA of the CDR3: TGTGCCACCAGAGAAGGAAACCAAGAGACCCAGTACTTC. Translating it yields CATREGNQETQYF. The V and J genes are TRBV5-4 and TRBJ2-5; no definite D call. V lost 9 bases, J lost 0 bases, and 12 bases lay in between. Germline V CDR1 and CDR2: SGHNT, YYREEE (reference sequence). The CDR3 is made up of 13 amino acids.

The chain links TRBV2 to TRBJ2-7; 7 nucleotides match TRBD1. Germline trimming cut 1 base from V and 7 bases from J; bases unmatched to any gene: 7. CDR3 size: 14 residues. Per the germline V gene, CDR1 is SNHLY and CDR2 is FYNNEI. The CDR3 DNA reads TGTGCCAGCAGTGAAGGCCAGGGGGTAGGGGAGCAGTACTTC. This gives the protein CASSEGQGVGEQYF.

The gene calls are TRBV10-3 and TRBJ1-4, with a tentative D call TRBD1 (5 bases). The V and J ends lost 0 bases and 4 bases respectively, with 6 bases between them. CDR1 and CDR2 from the germline V gene are ENHRY and SYGVKD. The CDR3 sequence is 14 residues long. CDR3 sequence: CAISESGDNEKLFF. The CDR3 nucleotides read TGTGCCATCAGTGAGTCAGGGGATAATGAAAAACTGTTTTTT.